Listed below are T cell receptor beta chains from one sample, sequenced in a study of blood T cell repertoires in COVID-19. Clones were sequenced by immunoSEQ multiplex PCR, and TCRdb holds only the in-frame ones, with some missing. The table has 330,000 or so clones, approximately 88% seen once; the top ten hold approximately 10%. The sequenced sample consisted of peripheral blood. These receptors were taken from a man younger than 40 with COVID-19, enrolled during active disease. The CDR3 runs from the conserved cysteine through the conserved F or W. A D gene is named only where the DNA matches it firmly. The listing skips clone size in some rows; elsewhere it reads once, few, many or a size class.

D gene,J gene,V gene,clone size,CDR3 DNA,CDR3 protein
-,TRBJ1-1,TRBV5-1,-,TGCGCCAGCAGCCGTACAGGCGGTGAAGGCACTGAAGCTTTCTTT,CASSRTGGEGTEAFF
TRBD2,TRBJ2-2,TRBV5-4,few,TGTGCCAGCAGCTTGGTAGCGGGAGGGACGACCGGGGAGCTGTTTTTT,CASSLVAGGTTGELFF
-,TRBJ2-3,TRBV6-5,-,TGTGCCACCATCCGAGATGGCACAGATACGCAGTATTTT,CATIRDGTDTQYF
TRBD2,TRBJ2-1,TRBV6-2/TRBV6-3,-,TGTGCCAGCAGTTACGCGGCTAGCGGGAGTCATAATGAGCAGTTCTTC,CASSYAASGSHNEQFF
TRBD1,TRBJ2-6,TRBV7-2,-,TGTGCCAGCAGCCCAGACAGGGTTCCTGGGGCCAACGTCCTGACTTTC,CASSPDRVPGANVLTF
TRBD2,TRBJ2-7,TRBV4-3,-,TGCGCCAGCAGCCGGACTAGCGGGGGGGCCCGACTCTCCTACGAGCAGTACTTC,CASSRTSGGARLSYEQYF
TRBD1,TRBJ2-2,TRBV9,-,TGTGCCAGCAGCTCCTACAGGGGGCAGAGCACCGGGGAGCTGTTTTTT,CASSSYRGQSTGELFF
-,TRBJ1-1,TRBV9,-,TGTGCCAGCAGCGCCCGGGGGTTTATGAACACTGAAGCTTTCTTT,CASSARGFMNTEAFF
-,TRBJ1-6,TRBV7-3,-,TGTGCCAGCAGCTTAATCTCCGATTCACCCCTCCACTTT,CASSLISDSPLHF
-,TRBJ2-1,TRBV7-2,-,TGTGCCAGCAGCCCCCCCCCGGAGCAGTTCTTC,CASSPPPEQFF
TRBD2,TRBJ2-5,TRBV5-4,once,TGTGCCAGCAGAAAAAGACTAGCTGAGGAGACCCAGTACTTC,CASRKRLAEETQYF
-,TRBJ2-1,TRBV6-5,-,TGTGCCAGCATGATAAGAGCCAATGAGCAGTTCTTC,CASMIRANEQFF
-,TRBJ2-1,TRBV11-2,-,TGTGCCAGCAGCTTTAACGCGTATGGCGAGGGAAACAATGAGCAGTTCTTC,CASSFNAYGEGNNEQFF
TRBD1,TRBJ2-1,TRBV18,-,TGTGCCAGCTCACCACAGGGACAGGAGTACAATGAGCAGTTCTTC,CASSPQGQEYNEQFF
-,TRBJ1-4,TRBV13,-,TGTGCCAGCCAAACGGGGAGAAAAAATGAAAAACTGTTTTTT,CASQTGRKNEKLFF
TRBD1,TRBJ1-2,TRBV15,-,TGTGCCACCACTATGGACAGGGGGCTACGGGGCTACACCTTC,CATTMDRGLRGYTF
TRBD2,TRBJ2-1,TRBV24-1,-,TGTGCCACCAGTGACGGACTAGCGGGAGGGCTCATGGGGGGTGAGCAGTTCTTC,CATSDGLAGGLMGGEQFF
-,TRBJ1-2,TRBV6-5,-,TGTGCCAGCCAGGCAGGGGTTGGCTACACCTTC,CASQAGVGYTF
-,TRBJ1-1,TRBV5-1,-,TGCGCCAGCAGCTTGGTGGAGGGATTCACTGAAGCTTTCTTT,CASSLVEGFTEAFF
TRBD1,TRBJ2-1,TRBV7-8,-,TGTGCCAGCAGCTTCAAGACAGGGTCAGTTGAGCAGTTCTTC,CASSFKTGSVEQFF
-,TRBJ2-3,TRBV21-1,once,TGTGCCAGCAGCAAAGGGGGGAGACTAGCGGAGTGCACAGATACGCAGTATTTT,CASSKGGRLAECTDTQYF
-,TRBJ2-3,TRBV5-5,-,TGTGCCAGCAGCCCGTGGACAGGCACAGATACGCAGTATTTT,CASSPWTGTDTQYF
TRBD1,TRBJ1-5,TRBV7-2,-,TGTGCCAGCAGCTTAGAGGGGGCAGGGGGTAGGCAGCCCCAGCATTTT,CASSLEGAGGRQPQHF
-,TRBJ2-5,TRBV3-1/TRBV3-2,-,TGTGCCAGCAGCCAAGTAGCGGAGGGAGAGACCCAGTACTTC,CASSQVAEGETQYF
-,TRBJ2-7,TRBV11-1,-,TGTGCCAGCAGCTTAGCAGCGGGGCAGGGGACCCACGAGCAGTACTTC,CASSLAAGQGTHEQYF
TRBD1,TRBJ2-7,TRBV4-3,-,TGCGCCAGCAGCCAAGATAGGGACAGCAGCTACGAGCAGTACTTC,CASSQDRDSSYEQYF
TRBD2,TRBJ2-1,TRBV9,-,TGTGCCAGCAGCGTTACTAGCGGGAGCCACAATGAGCAGTTCTTC,CASSVTSGSHNEQFF
-,TRBJ1-1,TRBV6-5,-,TGTGCCAGCACCAGACAGAACATGAACACTGAAGCTTTCTTT,CASTRQNMNTEAFF
TRBD1,TRBJ1-5,TRBV19,-,TGTGCCAGTAGTTTTGAGGACAGGAAAAGGAGGAGAAGCAATCAGCCCCAGCATTTT,CASSFEDRKRRRSNQPQHF
TRBD2,TRBJ2-7,TRBV7-2,-,TGTGCCAGCAGCTCAGGACTAGCGGGGTGGGGCTCCTACGAGCAGTACTTC,CASSSGLAGWGSYEQYF
-,TRBJ2-3,TRBV30,-,TGTGCCTGGAGTACTAATAAGGGGACGCAGTATTTT,CAWSTNKGTQYF
-,TRBJ2-1,TRBV9,-,TGTGCCAGCAGCCCCACCGGGGGCGGGGGTTACAATGAGCAGTTCTTC,CASSPTGGGGYNEQFF
TRBD1,TRBJ1-5,TRBV28,-,TGTGCCAGCAGCCCTTGGCCCGGGACAGGGAAGAATCAGCCCCAGCATTTT,CASSPWPGTGKNQPQHF
TRBD1,TRBJ1-2,TRBV2,-,TGTGCCAGCAGGGGACTGACAGGGATGGACTATGGCTACACCTTC,CASRGLTGMDYGYTF
-,TRBJ2-7,TRBV6-5,-,TGTGCCAGCAGTTACGGGCGGGACAGCTCCTACGAGCAGTACTTC,CASSYGRDSSYEQYF
-,TRBJ1-1,TRBV29-1,-,TGCAGCGTTGAAGGGCAGGAAGCTTTCTTT,CSVEGQEAFF
-,TRBJ2-7,TRBV18,-,TGTGCCAGCTCACCGGGGGGCGAGCAGTACTTC,CASSPGGEQYF
TRBD1,TRBJ2-3,TRBV13,-,TGTGCCAGCAGCTTGGGGGGACAGGGGTACACAGATACGCAGTATTTT,CASSLGGQGYTDTQYF
TRBD1,TRBJ1-6,TRBV5-1,-,TGCGCCAGCAGCCTCCGGGACAGGGATTCACCCCTCCACTTT,CASSLRDRDSPLHF
TRBD2,TRBJ2-1,TRBV27,-,TGTGCCAGCAGAAAAGTAGCGGGAAACCCCTACAATGAGCAGTTCTTC,CASRKVAGNPYNEQFF
-,TRBJ2-7,TRBV11-2,-,TGTGCCAGCAGGCCCTCGGGATCCTACGAGCAGTACTTC,CASRPSGSYEQYF
TRBD1,TRBJ2-7,TRBV7-2,-,TGTGCCAGCAGCTTAGGGGGACAGGGGGTCTTCGAGCAGTACTTC,CASSLGGQGVFEQYF
TRBD1,TRBJ1-2,TRBV9,-,TGTGCCAGCAGCGTACAGGGGGTAATGTTCTATGGCTACACCTTC,CASSVQGVMFYGYTF
-,TRBJ2-5,TRBV7-2,-,TGTGCCAGCAGCTTAAGCCAGGGGTTGGGAGAGACCCAGTACTTC,CASSLSQGLGETQYF
TRBD2,TRBJ2-2,TRBV9,-,TGTGCCAGCAGCGTAGCGGGACTAGCGGGGCCTAGAGGGGAGCTGTTTTTT,CASSVAGLAGPRGELFF
TRBD2,TRBJ2-5,TRBV7-2,-,TGTGCCAGCAGTGCGACTAGCGGGGGGCCGCAGAGGGAGACCCAGTACTTC,CASSATSGGPQRETQYF
TRBD1,TRBJ1-2,TRBV6-6,-,TGTGCCAGCAGTTCCGATGAGACAGGGGCGGCTGGCTACACCTTC,CASSSDETGAAGYTF